Shown below are 5 T cell receptor beta chains from a single sample sequenced in a study of T-cell reconstitution after alpha-beta-depleted transplantation in children. Using unique molecular identifiers, the investigators prepared the TCRbeta library. TCRdb reprocessed the PCR reads via MiXCR and lists one record per CDR3 protein. The sample carries about 210,000 distinct CDR3 sequences, approximately 15% recorded once. The sample was PBMCs, mostly from graft donor cells, taken 360 days after TCRalphabeta/CD19-depleted stem cell transplant. These receptors all come from a male patient aged 2 to 10 who had a stem cell transplant for acute lymphoblastic leukemia, so the T cells may come from the graft donor.

The V and J genes are TRBV7-2 and TRBJ2-5; D tentatively reads TRBD1 or TRBD2 (7 bases each). Trimming cost V 8 bases and J 5 bases, with 21 bases left between them. Germline CDR1 SGHTA, CDR2 FQGNSA. The CDR3 covers 15 residues. For the CDR3, the DNA is TGTGCCAGCGGGGGGGACAGACGGGGTCGGGAGACCCAGTACTTC. It translates to CASGGDRRGRETQYF.

The chain links TRBV10-3 to TRBJ2-3; 12 bases fit TRBD1. The length of the CDR3 is 19 residues. The trim removed 0 bases at V and 0 bases at J, leaving 7 bases unmatched. The germline gives CDR1 ENHRY, CDR2 SYGVKD. Written as DNA, the CDR3 is TGTGCCATCAGTGAGTCATCCGGGACAGGGGGCTCTAGCACAGATACGCAGTATTTT. Amino acid sequence: CAISESSGTGGSSTDTQYF.

This clonotype came up many times. The V and J genes are TRBV7-9 and TRBJ2-7; no firm D call. The length of the CDR3 is 11 residues. Germline V gene data show CDR1 as SEHNR and CDR2 as FQNEAQ (reference sequence). Trimming shortened V by 5 bases and J by 3 bases, and 5 bases separated the two germline ends. CDR3 sequence reads: CASSPGYEQYF. In DNA, the CDR3 is TGTGCCAGCAGCCCCGGCTACGAGCAGTACTTC. Looking up the rest from reference TRBV7-9 and TRBJ2-7 gives the full variable domain: DTGVSQNPRHKITKRGQNVTFRCDPISEHNRLYWYRQTLGQGPEFLTYFQNEAQLEKSRLLSDRFSAERPKGSFSTLEIQRTEQGDSAMYLCASSPGYEQYFGPGTRLTVT.

There are a few counts of this clonotype. The chain has TRBV29-1 and TRBJ2-4, with TRBD1 matching 9 bases. Looked up from germline, CDR1 is SQVTM and CDR2 is ANQGSEA. This CDR3 region has 12 residues. Losses at the gene ends were 7 bases for V and 7 bases for J; bases not matched to a gene: 5. CDR3 bases: TGCAGCGCCGAAGGGACAGGGAACATTCAGTACTTC. The encoded protein is CSAEGTGNIQYF.

This clonotype was counted many times. The chain is built from TRBV20-1 and TRBJ2-3, with a tentative D call TRBD2 (5 bases). This CDR3 is 17 amino acids long. The germline V gene has CDR1 DFQATT and CDR2 SNEGSKA (reference sequence). V was trimmed by 3 bases and J by 1 base, leaving 20 bases between them. This CDR3 reads CSASKRYQLRGTDTQYF. The DNA for the CDR3 is TGCAGTGCTAGTAAGCGGTACCAGCTTAGGGGCACAGATACGCAGTATTTT.